These T cell receptor beta chains were read from a single sample in a study of T cells in Graves' hyperthyroidism and ophthalmopathy. MiXCR was run by TCRdb on the multiplex PCR reads, yielding one entry per CDR3 protein. The repertoire holds approximately 600,000 distinct CDR3 sequences, with 15% to 20% as singletons. The sequenced material came from blood. The source of these receptors is a woman aged 25 to 45 with Graves' hyperthyroidism. The conserved cysteine and the conserved F or W are not part of the CDR3 here. Each record gives: J gene, V gene, D gene, CDR3 length, CDR3 protein. D genes are given only for firm matches.

TRBJ1-6,TRBV28,.,12,ASSRGSNNSPLH
TRBJ2-1,TRBV9,.,14,TSSVHGAGTNNEQF
TRBJ2-1,TRBV7-3,TRBD2,13,ASSLNAGAYNEQF
TRBJ1-2,TRBV6-1,.,11,ASSRDLVYGYT
TRBJ1-2,TRBV11-2,.,11,ASSLMDATAYT
TRBJ2-3,TRBV5-1,TRBD1,14,ASSSTGTGGTDTQY
TRBJ2-7,TRBV7-7,TRBD1,11,ASSVDRGREQY
TRBJ2-7,TRBV4-1,.,13,ASSQERQVVNEQY
TRBJ1-5,TRBV28,TRBD1,12,ASRDRGRTQPQH
TRBJ2-7,TRBV30,TRBD1,12,AWSGAGGMYEQY
TRBJ2-1,TRBV7-9,TRBD2,14,ASSFPGLAGRGEQF
TRBJ2-3,TRBV12-5,.,11,ASGPRGVDTQY
TRBJ2-3,TRBV5-1,.,12,ASSFSGSPDTQY